This TCR beta chain comes out of a study of cytomegalovirus exposure and HLA in healthy donors. Findings of the study overall: Listed as cytomegalovirus-associated were 150 to 200 TCR beta chains. Rare sequences made up most TCRs, while some public TCRs were found in many donors.

Concerning this clone itself: Its target is unknown.

The data were produced by immunoSEQ multiplex PCR, yet TCRdb's version contains in-frame clones alone and is incomplete. The data contain some 240,000 clones, approximately 83% of them seen just once; the ten biggest clones take up around 1.2%. The clonotype was recovered from a young woman in good health and CMV-seropositive. The sequencing input was PBMCs.

The DNA for the CDR3 is TGTGCCAGCGGAGGGCACGCGAACACCGGGGAGCTGTTTTTT. Its protein product is CASGGHANTGELFF. The V gene is TRBV6-1, the J gene TRBJ2-2; TRBD2 might be the D (6 bases). This CDR3 has 14 residues. Germline values: CDR1 MNHNS, CDR2 SASEGT. Trimming pared 8 bases from V and 0 bases from J, leaving 10 bases between.